This T cell receptor (beta chain) is from a study of blood T cell repertoires in COVID-19. As for the study in general: Sites in the United States, Italy and Spain provided acute and convalescent COVID-19 samples. Sources were T cells, B-cell-depleted T cells, or PBMCs; the material itself was cDNA or gDNA.

Patients of the Seattle cohort, enrolled during active infection, were followed longitudinally. Original handling: Estimation of nucleated cell counts relied on the amplification of reference gene primers. Profiling relied on immunoSEQ multiplex PCR, and the TCRdb table lists in-frame clones only, not all of them. The V and J calls and the clone size are those of that table, but D and trimming were determined from the DNA. The profile shows roughly 260,000 clones, more than 90% of them singletons. The clonotype was recovered from a person aged 18-35 years with COVID-19, enrolled during active disease. The sample consisted of peripheral blood.

The CDR3 is CASGLAGGAGELFF. The CDR3 region has the DNA TGTGCTTCGGGACTAGCGGGAGGAGCCGGGGAGCTGTTTTTT. The chain uses TRBV7-9 and TRBJ2-2; 15 bases are shared with TRBD2. Per the germline V gene, CDR1 is SEHNR and CDR2 is FQNEAQ (reference sequence). The CDR3 runs to 14 residues.